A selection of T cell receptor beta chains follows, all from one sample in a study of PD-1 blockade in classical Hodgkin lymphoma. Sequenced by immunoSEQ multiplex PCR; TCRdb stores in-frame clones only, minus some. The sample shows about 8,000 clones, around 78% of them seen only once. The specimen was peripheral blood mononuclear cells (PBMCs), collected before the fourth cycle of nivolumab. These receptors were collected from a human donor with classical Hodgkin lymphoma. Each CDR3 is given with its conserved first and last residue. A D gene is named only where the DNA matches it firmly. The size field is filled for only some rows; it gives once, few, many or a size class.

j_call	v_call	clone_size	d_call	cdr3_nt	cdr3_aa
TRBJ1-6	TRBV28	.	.	TGTGCCAGCAGTATACACTCTCTAAATTCACCCCTCCACTTT	CASSIHSLNSPLHF
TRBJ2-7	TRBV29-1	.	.	TGCAGCGTTGAAATGCCCCCCCGGGACGGTTCCTCCTACGAGCAGTACTTC	CSVEMPPRDGSSYEQYF
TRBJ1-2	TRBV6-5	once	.	TGTGCCAGCAGTTACTCGAATGGTGGCTACACCTTC	CASSYSNGGYTF
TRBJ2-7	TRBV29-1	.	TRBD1	TGCAGCGTTGGGGACAGCTACGAGCAGTACTTC	CSVGDSYEQYF
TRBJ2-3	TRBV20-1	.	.	TGCAGTGCTAGCGATACGCAGTATTTT	CSASDTQYF
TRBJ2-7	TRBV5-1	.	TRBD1	TGCGCCAGCAGCTTGGTTTCAGGGGGCTACGAGCAGTACTTC	CASSLVSGGYEQYF
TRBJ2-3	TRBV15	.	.	TGTGCCACCAGCAGAGATCTCTCGGGGGGCACAGATACGCAGTATTTT	CATSRDLSGGTDTQYF
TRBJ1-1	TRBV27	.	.	TGTGCCAGCAGCGAACAGGGGAACACTGAAGCTTTCTTT	CASSEQGNTEAFF
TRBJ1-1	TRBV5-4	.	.	TGTGCCAGCAGCTTAAGCGGGACTGAAGCTTTCTTT	CASSLSGTEAFF
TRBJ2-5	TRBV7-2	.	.	TGTGCCAGCAGCTCCCAAGGGGGACTCTTACAAGAGACCCAGTACTTC	CASSSQGGLLQETQYF
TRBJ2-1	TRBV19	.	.	TGTGCCAGTAGTGTCCGACTGAACAATGAGCAGTTCTTC	CASSVRLNNEQFF
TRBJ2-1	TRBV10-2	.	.	TGCGCCAGCAGTGAGCAAGGGACAATAGGGGTTGCCTACAATGAGCAGTTCTTC	CASSEQGTIGVAYNEQFF
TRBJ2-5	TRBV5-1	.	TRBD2	TGCGCCAGCAGCTGGGGACTAGCGTCGCAAGAGACCCAGTACTTC	CASSWGLASQETQYF
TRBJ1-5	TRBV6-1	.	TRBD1	TGTGCCAGCAGTGAAGCGTTGTGGACAGGTCATAGCAATCAGCCCCAGCATTTT	CASSEALWTGHSNQPQHF
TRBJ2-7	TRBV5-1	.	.	TGCGCCAGCAGCTTGGAGTACGAGCAGTACTTC	CASSLEYEQYF
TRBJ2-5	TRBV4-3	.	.	TGCGCCAGCAGCCCAAATGGTCGGGGGAAGGGAGAGACCCAGTACTTC	CASSPNGRGKGETQYF
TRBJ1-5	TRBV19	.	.	TGTGCCAGTAGTAAAGAGCAAATGGGCAATCAGCCCCAGCATTTT	CASSKEQMGNQPQHF
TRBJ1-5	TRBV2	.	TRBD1	TGTGCCAGCCTAGGGACAGGGAGTCAGCCCCAGCATTTT	CASLGTGSQPQHF
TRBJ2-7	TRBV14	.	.	TGTGCCAGCAGCCAAGTAGGCCAGTCCTACGAGCAGTACTTC	CASSQVGQSYEQYF
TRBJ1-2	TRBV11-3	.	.	TGTGCCAGCAGCCCCCGCCAGCTAGCATCGAACCCTAACTATGGCTACACCTTC	CASSPRQLASNPNYGYTF
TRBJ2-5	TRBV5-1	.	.	TGCGCCAGCATCCGTGGAACAGGGCCGCAAGAGACCCAGTACTTC	CASIRGTGPQETQYF
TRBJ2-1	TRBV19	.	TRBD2	TGTGCCAGTAGTATAGCTAGCGGTTTGAGGGCGGTAGAGCAGTTCTTC	CASSIASGLRAVEQFF
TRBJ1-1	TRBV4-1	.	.	TGCGCCAGCAGCCAAGTTGTGACAGGGAACACTGAAGCTTTCTTT	CASSQVVTGNTEAFF
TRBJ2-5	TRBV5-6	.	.	TGTGCCAGCAGCTGGGAACAGGTCGAAGAGACCCAGTACTTC	CASSWEQVEETQYF
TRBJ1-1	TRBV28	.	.	TGTGCCAGCAGACTCCTTCGGGGGAACACTGAAGCTTTCTTT	CASRLLRGNTEAFF
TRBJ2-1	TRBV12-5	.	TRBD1	TGTGCTAGTGGTCCGGAGGGACAGGCGACCTACAATGAGCAGTTCTTC	CASGPEGQATYNEQFF
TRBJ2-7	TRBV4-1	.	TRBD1	TGCGCCAGCAGCCAATTCTGGGACAGGGCGGACTTTTCAAGCTCCTACGAGCAGTACTTC	CASSQFWDRADFSSSYEQYF
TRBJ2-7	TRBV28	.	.	TGTGCCAGCAGGGGGGACATGGGGCGGGACGAGCAGTACTTC	CASRGDMGRDEQYF
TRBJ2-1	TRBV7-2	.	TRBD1	TGTGCCAGCAGCCCCTGGACAGGGTCAAACAATGAGCAGTTCTTC	CASSPWTGSNNEQFF
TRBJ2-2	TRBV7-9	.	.	TGTGCCAGCAGCTCGTACACCGGGGAGCTGTTTTTT	CASSSYTGELFF
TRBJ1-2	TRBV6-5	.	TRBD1	TGTGCCAGCAGCCCGGGACAGGGACGCTATGGCTACACCTTC	CASSPGQGRYGYTF
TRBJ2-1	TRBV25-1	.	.	TGTGCCACTTCCCCAGGGGATGAGCAGTTCTTC	CATSPGDEQFF
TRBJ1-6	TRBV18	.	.	TGTGCCAGCTCACCAAGTCAAAGCTCCTATAATTCACCCCTCCACTTT	CASSPSQSSYNSPLHF
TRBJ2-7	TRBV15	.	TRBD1	TGTGCCACCAGCACCGGGGACAGCACCTACGAGCAGTACTTC	CATSTGDSTYEQYF
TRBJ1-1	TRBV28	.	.	TGTGCCAGCAGTTCCGCAGAACCGAACACTGAAGCTTTCTTT	CASSSAEPNTEAFF
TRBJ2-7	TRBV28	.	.	TGTGCCAGCAGTTTCGGGAGCTCCTACGAGCAGTACTTC	CASSFGSSYEQYF